This T cell receptor beta chain was identified during a study of blood T cells in healthy people across ages. Overall study findings and caveats: Researchers said unsorted PBMCs prevented a conclusive naive versus antigen-experienced comparison.

For the second PCR, which ran for about 7 to 11 cycles, a sample-barcoded 5' primer and a J-beta primer mix were used. TCRdb reanalysed the 5' RACE reads using MiXCR and keeps one entry per CDR3 protein. Of approximately 880,000 distinct CDR3 sequences listed, 40% to 60% are singletons. This clonotype came up many times. Its specificity is not known. The receptor comes from a man aged 25 to 45 in good health. The sample taken for sequencing was blood.

In nucleotides, the CDR3 is TGTGCCAGCAGCCCGCCATACACAGATACGCAGTATTTT. Translation gives CASSPPYTDTQYF. The genes are TRBV2 and TRBJ2-3; D gene unclear. Germline V CDR1 and CDR2: SNHLY, FYNNEI. V gave up 6 bases and J gave up 2 bases, with 9 bases separating them. The CDR3 covers 13 residues.